What follows is one T cell receptor beta chain and its context. The sample is drawn from a study of blood T cell repertoires in COVID-19. CDR1 and CDR2 from the germline V gene are DFQATT and SNEGSKA (reference sequence). V was shortened by 3 bases and J by 14 bases, with 14 bases between the two germline ends. The CDR3 sequence is 11 residues long. TCRdb's copy holds only in-frame clones and misses some; the assay was immunoSEQ multiplex PCR. Of fewer than 130,000 clones in the sample, 60% to 80% were seen once. This clonotype was obtained from a woman of 80 years or more with active or convalescent COVID-19. The V gene is TRBV20-1, the J gene TRBJ2-1; D not resolved. Material for sequencing was peripheral blood. In nucleotides, the CDR3 is TGCAGTGCTAGTAACCAGTGGCAGGAGTTCTTC. Protein sequence: CSASNQWQEFF.